The clone carrying this TCR beta chain has only one observation. Antigen specificity is unknown. As to time point: week 5, during vaccination. Each dose delivered 300 ug of mutant IDH1 20-mer peptide subcutaneously with imiquimod. This entry is derived from a study of a mutant IDH1 vaccine in newly diagnosed glioma. About the research overall: Patients received vaccination from 4-6 weeks after radiotherapy alone, or with temozolomide cycles. Mean patient age was around 40 years; approximately 60% were male and about 40% female.

Trimming removed 2 bases from V and 5 bases from J, with 3 bases in between. This CDR3 region has 12 residues. The germline V gene has CDR1 KGHSH and CDR2 LQKENI. Clones were sequenced by immunoSEQ multiplex PCR, and TCRdb holds only the in-frame ones, with some missing. The sample has roughly 42,000 clones, approximately 85% seen once. This clonotype was sampled from a man aged 35 to 55 with glioma. This chain uses TRBV18 with TRBJ2-2; no clear D gene. This specimen was PBMCs, taken from a glioma patient whose treatment included an IDH1 peptide vaccine. CDR3 sequence (DNA): TGTGCCAGCTCACCATATACCGGGGAGCTGTTTTTT. Amino acid sequence: CASSPYTGELFF.